What follows are 30 T cell receptor beta chains derived from one specimen sequenced in a study of blood T cell repertoires in COVID-19. Measured with immunoSEQ multiplex PCR; TCRdb has only the in-frame clones, and not every one. The table has about 200,000 clones, approximately 80% seen once. Sequencing used peripheral blood. Receptor source: a man between 60 and 75 years old with acute or convalescent COVID-19.

The chain employs TRBV11-2 and TRBJ2-3; tentative D call: TRBD2 (5 bases). This CDR3 region has 13 residues. V gave up 3 bases and J gave up 5 bases, with 9 bases separating them. Germline CDR1 and CDR2: SGHAT and FQNNGV. The CDR3 reads CASSLDGIDTQYF. The CDR3, as DNA: TGTGCCAGCAGCTTGGACGGGATAGATACGCAGTATTTT.

V usage is TRBV24-1 and J usage is TRBJ2-3, with 11 bases lining up with TRBD2. The V and J ends lost 1 base and 6 bases, in that order; junction bases with no gene match: 2. The CDR3 has 15 amino acids. CDR1 and CDR2 from the germline V gene are KGHDR and SFDVKD. The CDR3 nucleotides are TGTGCCACCAGTGATTTACTAGCGGGAGCTGATACGCAGTATTTT. Protein: CATSDLLAGADTQYF.

The chain combines TRBV6-1 with TRBJ1-4; 9 nucleotides match TRBD1. The CDR3 has 16 amino acids. The germline V gene has CDR1 MNHNS and CDR2 SASEGT. J lost 2 bases, V lost 4 bases, and 5 bases had no gene match. The CDR3 is CASSVQGARTNEKLFF. The CDR3 nucleotides read TGTGCCAGCAGTGTACAGGGGGCGCGTACTAATGAAAAACTGTTTTTT.

The chain is built from TRBV6-5 and TRBJ1-2, with 11 bases matching TRBD1. CDR1 and CDR2 (germline): MNHEY, SVGAGI. The CDR3 spans 14 residues. Losses at the gene ends were 6 bases for V and 4 bases for J; bases not matched to a gene: 4. The CDR3, as DNA: TGTGCCAGCAGCGAGGGACAGGGGGGCTATGGCTACACCTTC. Residues: CASSEGQGGYGYTF.

The chain joins TRBV5-1 to TRBJ1-2, with TRBD1 matching 8 bases. V was pared by 4 bases and J by 8 bases, with 4 bases of the junction left unmatched. CDR1 and CDR2 from the germline V gene are SGHRS and YFSETQ. CDR3 length: 12 amino acids. The CDR3 spells CASSPGQGGYTF. Here the CDR3 DNA reads TGCGCCAGCAGCCCAGGACAGGGCGGCTACACCTTC.

The chain uses TRBV25-1 and TRBJ2-1; D possibly corresponds to TRBD2 (7 bases). With 2 bases removed from V and 8 bases from J, the gap between germline ends came to 13 bases. Germline CDR1 is MGHDK and CDR2 is SYGVNS. The CDR3 loop spans 14 amino acids. CDR3 residues: CASSERGGGDEQFF. In nucleotides, the CDR3 is TGTGCCAGCAGTGAAAGGGGGGGCGGCGATGAGCAGTTCTTC.

The chain recombines TRBV11-2 with TRBJ2-7; 8 bases map to TRBD1. The V segment lost 5 bases and the J segment 0 bases; nucleotides outside the gene matches: 9. The CDR3 runs 16 residues. CDR1 and CDR2 (germline): SGHAT, FQNNGV. The CDR3 DNA sequence: TGTGCCAGCAGCCCGGCTACAGGGGGGATCTCCTACGAGCAGTACTTC. It yields the protein CASSPATGGISYEQYF.

The chain uses TRBV7-2 and TRBJ2-1; 9 nucleotides align to TRBD2. Germline trimming cut 5 bases from V and 4 bases from J; bases unmatched to any gene: 9. The CDR3 loop spans 16 amino acids. Germline V CDR1 and CDR2: SGHTA, FQGNSA. The CDR3 sequence: CASSLERGAGYNEQFF. In DNA, the CDR3 is TGTGCCAGCAGCCTCGAGCGGGGGGCAGGGTACAATGAGCAGTTCTTC.

A word on this clone: Sequence at one end of the junction differs from germline and may be a read error. V is TRBV15 and J is TRBJ1-5; D unresolved. This CDR3 region has 15 residues. Germline CDR1 and CDR2: LNHNV and YYDKDF (reference sequence). CDR3 nucleotide sequence: TGTGCCACCAGCCGAGACGGAGTTAGCAATCAGCCCCAGCATTTT. Its translation is CATSRDGVSNQPQHF.

The CDR3 DNA follows: TGCAGTGCTGGTGACAGGGCGAACCAGGGCTACACCTTC. This encodes CSAGDRANQGYTF. V gene TRBV20-1 combines with J gene TRBJ1-2, with 7 bases fitting TRBD1. CDR1 DFQATT and CDR2 SNEGSKA come from the germline V gene (reference sequence). The CDR3 runs to 13 residues. Trimming removed 5 bases from V and 8 bases from J; junction bases left unmatched: 11.

The V and J genes are TRBV19 and TRBJ1-3, with a weak D call TRBD1 (6 bases). The CDR3 has 15 amino acids. Trimming stripped 5 bases from V and 0 bases from J, with 11 bases between. Germline CDR1 is LNHDA and CDR2 is SQIVND (reference sequence). The CDR3 loop reads CASSAGQLSGNTIYF. CDR3 DNA: TGTGCCAGTAGTGCCGGACAGCTCTCTGGAAACACCATATATTTT.

The CDR3 nucleotides read TGTGCCAGCAGCCTAACCGGGACTAGCGGGAGTGGCGAGCAGTACTTC. Encoded protein: CASSLTGTSGSGEQYF. The chain couples TRBV4-2 to TRBJ2-7; 14 bases are a match to TRBD2. J gave up 6 bases and V 4 bases, and 8 bases lay outside the gene matches. The CDR3 sequence is 16 residues long. The germline CDR1 and CDR2 sequences are LGHNA and YNFKEQ.

This clone has only a few counts. The chain employs TRBV7-3 and TRBJ2-7, with 7 positions matching TRBD2. The V gene end was trimmed by 5 bases and the J gene end by 5 bases; junction bases not matched to a gene: 6. This CDR3 contains 13 residues. Germline V gene data show CDR1 as SGHTA and CDR2 as FQGTGA. CDR3 DNA: TGTGCCAGCAGCCCCTTCGGGGGGAACGAGCAGTACTTC. It encodes CASSPFGGNEQYF.

The chain recombines TRBV19 with TRBJ2-3; 8 nucleotides agree with TRBD2. The CDR3 sequence is 17 residues long. Germline V gene lookup returns CDR1 LNHDA and CDR2 SQIVND (reference sequence). V was pared by 6 bases and J by 3 bases, with 14 bases of the junction left unmatched. CDR3 DNA sequence: TGTGCCAGTAGGGCGCAGGGACGGGGGGGAGGGACAGATACGCAGTATTTT. This translates into CASRAQGRGGGTDTQYF. The entire variable domain, with the rest obtained from reference TRBV19 and TRBJ2-3, is as follows: DGGITQSPKYLFRKEGQNVTLSCEQNLNHDAMYWYRQDPGQGLRLIYYSQIVNDFQKGDIAEGYSVSREKKESFPLTVTSAQKNPTAFYLCASRAQGRGGGTDTQYFGPGTRLTVL.

A single count supports this clone. The chain couples TRBV18 to TRBJ2-5; D is possibly TRBD2 (5 bases). Trimming shortened V by 5 bases and J by 5 bases, and 6 bases separated the two germline ends. CDR1 is KGHSH and CDR2 is LQKENI in the germline V gene. The CDR3 extends over 11 amino acids. CDR3 protein: CASSSGETQYF. The CDR3 DNA is TGTGCCAGCTCATCGGGGGAGACCCAGTACTTC. Variable domain in full (rest from reference TRBV18 and TRBJ2-5): NAGVMQNPRHLVRRRGQEARLRCSPMKGHSHVYWYRQLPEEGLKFMVYLQKENIIDESGMPKERFSAEFPKEGPSILRIQQVVRGDSAAYFCASSSGETQYFGPGTRLLVL.

The chain carries TRBV11-2 and TRBJ2-7; 9 bases map to TRBD1. The CDR3 length is 15 residues. V was pared by 5 bases and J by 1 base, with 6 bases of the junction left unmatched. The germline V gene encodes CDR1 SGHAT and CDR2 FQNNGV. The CDR3 DNA sequence: TGTGCCAGCAGCAGCCAGGGACAGGGATCCTACGAGCAGTACTTC. This sequence encodes CASSSQGQGSYEQYF.

The gene calls are TRBV21-1 and TRBJ2-1; the table's D call, TRBD2, has no DNA check behind it. TRBV21-1 has pseudogene status. This CDR3 comprises 12 residues. DNA for the CDR3: TGTGCCAGCAGTACCGGAGGCAATGAGCAGTTCTTC. It is translated as CASSTGGNEQFF.

This clone occurred a few times. This chain connects TRBV11-2 to TRBJ2-3, with TRBD2 identical over 12 bases. The CDR3 totals 17 residues. V gave up 4 bases and J gave up 6 bases; unmatched junction bases: 11. Germline-derived CDR1 and CDR2 are SGHAT and FQNNGV. The CDR3 DNA reads as TGTGCCAGCAGCTCCTACCCGACTAGCGGGAGTAATGATACGCAGTATTTT. Protein product: CASSSYPTSGSNDTQYF.

The count of this clone is one. The chain recombines TRBV6-1 with TRBJ1-5; possibly TRBD1 for D (5 bases). The V and J ends lost 1 base and 2 bases respectively, with 12 bases between them. Germline V gene lookup returns CDR1 MNHNS and CDR2 SASEGT. The CDR3 is made up of 16 amino acids. The CDR3 DNA is TGTGCCAGCAGTGAAGGAGGCGGGGCCGGCAATCAGCCCCAGCATTTT. Its protein is CASSEGGGAGNQPQHF.

This clone was counted a single time. The J gene is TRBJ2-7, the V gene TRBV7-8, with a possible D match to TRBD1 (5 bases). V was pared by 5 bases and J by 6 bases, with 14 bases between. The CDR3 is made up of 13 amino acids. CDR1 is SGHVS, CDR2 FQNEAQ, per germline. The CDR3 region is CASSRTGHTEQYF. DNA for the CDR3: TGTGCCAGCAGCCGAACCGGACACACCGAGCAGTACTTC.

The chain has TRBV2 and TRBJ1-1, with 7 bases matching TRBD1. The trim removed 6 bases at V and 1 base at J, leaving 5 bases unmatched. This CDR3 is built from 14 residues. The germline gives CDR1 SNHLY, CDR2 FYNNEI. The chain's CDR3 is CASSRNRGNTEAFF. Here the CDR3 DNA reads TGTGCCAGCAGCCGTAACAGGGGGAACACTGAAGCTTTCTTT.

About this clone: The junction departs from the called germline gene at one end, perhaps through a read error. J is TRBJ2-7 and V is TRBV7-7, with 10 bases identical to TRBD1. CDR3 length: 13 residues. Germline V lookup: CDR1 SSHAT, CDR2 FNYEAQ (reference sequence). The CDR3 DNA follows: TGTGCTAGCAGCTCAGACAGGGGGCAAGAGCAGTACTTC. Translated, it gives CASSSDRGQEQYF.

The V and J genes are TRBV21-1 and TRBJ1-5. TRBV21-1 is a recognized pseudogene. There are 16 residues in the CDR3. The CDR3: CASSKVGGEENQPQHF. The CDR3 DNA is TGTGCCAGCAGCAAAGTGGGGGGGGAGGAGAACCAGCCCCAGCATTTT.

This clone came up a few times. This chain connects TRBV5-5 to TRBJ1-1, with 9 nucleotides matching TRBD1. Germline V gene data show CDR1 as SGHKS and CDR2 as YYEKEE (reference sequence). Germline trimming cut 3 bases from V and 1 base from J; bases unmatched to any gene: 7. The CDR3 sequence is 16 residues long. CDR3 coding DNA: TGTGCCAGCAGCTGGGGTCTGGGACAGGGGAACACTGAAGCTTTCTTT. Its translation is CASSWGLGQGNTEAFF.

This chain connects TRBV5-8 to TRBJ2-7; TRBD1 matches 9 bases. The V segment lost 4 bases and the J segment 6 bases; nucleotides outside the gene matches: 5. The CDR3 extends over 13 amino acids. Germline loops: CDR1 SGHTS, CDR2 YDEGEE. The CDR3 loop is CASSLRTGAEQYF. CDR3 DNA sequence: TGTGCCAGCAGCCTCCGGACAGGGGCCGAGCAGTACTTC.

V is TRBV4-3 and J is TRBJ1-2; 7 positions match TRBD1. V lost 3 bases to trimming and J lost 5 bases; unmatched junction nucleotides: 3. The CDR3 covers 13 residues. Germline CDR1 and CDR2: LGHNA and YSLEER. CDR3 DNA: TGCGCCAGCAGCCATGTGGACAGGTATGGCTACACCTTC. It translates to CASSHVDRYGYTF.

CDR3 loop: CSGDWQETQYF. The DNA of the CDR3 is TGCAGCGGAGACTGGCAAGAGACCCAGTACTTC. This chain links TRBV29-1 with TRBJ2-5; D call uncertain. V lost 7 bases and J lost 2, with 8 bases in between. CDR3 length equals 11 residues. CDR1 and CDR2 from the germline V gene are SQVTM and ANQGSEA.

This clone was recorded once. The chain links TRBV3-1 (or the pseudogene TRBV3-2) to TRBJ2-7; maybe TRBD2 (5 bases). Trimming took 4 bases from V and 5 from J, leaving 12 bases between them. Germline-derived CDR1 and CDR2 are LGHDT and YNNKEL (reference sequence). This CDR3 contains 13 residues. The CDR3 nucleotides are TGTGCCAGCAGCCGAGCGGACGGGGACGAGCAGTACTTC. It translates to CASSRADGDEQYF.

In this sample, this clone turned up a few times. The chain couples TRBV15 to TRBJ2-7; either TRBD1 or TRBD2 may fit D (5 bases each). The CDR3 extends over 17 amino acids. With 4 bases removed from V and 0 bases from J, the gap between germline ends came to 19 bases. CDR1 is LNHNV and CDR2 is YYDKDF in the germline V gene (reference sequence). This CDR3 reads CATSKEGSGLGSYEQYF. As DNA, the CDR3 is TGTGCCACCAGCAAAGAGGGATCAGGGCTAGGCTCCTACGAGCAGTACTTC.

The table lists this clone with a count of one. The chain has TRBV29-1 and TRBJ2-3; 9 bases agree with TRBD2. Trimming cost V 4 bases and J 3 bases; bases outside gene matches: 5. The CDR3 runs to 14 residues. Germline V gene data show CDR1 as SQVTM and CDR2 as ANQGSEA. The CDR3 DNA follows: TGCAGCGTTGGTAAGGCGGGAGGGACAGATACGCAGTATTTT. This translates into CSVGKAGGTDTQYF.